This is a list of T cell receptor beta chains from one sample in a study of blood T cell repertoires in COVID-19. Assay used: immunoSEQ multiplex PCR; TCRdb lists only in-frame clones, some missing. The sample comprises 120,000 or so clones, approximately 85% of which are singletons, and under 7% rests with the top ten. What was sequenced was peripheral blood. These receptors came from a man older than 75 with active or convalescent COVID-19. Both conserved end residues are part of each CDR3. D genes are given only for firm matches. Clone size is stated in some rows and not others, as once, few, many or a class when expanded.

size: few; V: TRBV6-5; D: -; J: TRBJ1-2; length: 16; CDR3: CASSYQGPRDSYGYTF; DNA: TGTGCCAGCAGTTATCAGGGGCCCCGCGACAGCTATGGCTACACCTTC
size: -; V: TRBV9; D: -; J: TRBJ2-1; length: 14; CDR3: CASNQGRVLNEQFF; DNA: TGTGCCAGCAATCAAGGTCGGGTCCTCAATGAGCAGTTCTTC
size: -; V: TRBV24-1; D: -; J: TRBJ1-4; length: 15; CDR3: CATSDPTATNEKLFF; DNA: TGTGCCACCAGTGATCCGACTGCAACTAATGAAAAACTGTTTTTT
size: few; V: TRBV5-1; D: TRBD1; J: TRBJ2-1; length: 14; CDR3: CASSGDRGYNEQFF; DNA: TGCGCCAGCAGCGGAGACAGGGGGTACAATGAGCAGTTCTTC
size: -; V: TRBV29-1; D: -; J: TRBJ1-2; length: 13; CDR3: CSVGEAGNYGYTF; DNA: TGCAGCGTCGGCGAGGCGGGGAACTATGGCTACACCTTC
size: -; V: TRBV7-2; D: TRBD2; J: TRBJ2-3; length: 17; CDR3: CASSSDPAGTSTDTQYF; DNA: TGTGCCAGCAGCTCAGACCCAGCGGGAACTAGCACAGATACGCAGTATTTT
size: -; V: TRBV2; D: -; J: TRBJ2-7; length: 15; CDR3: CASRDPRQVSYEQYF; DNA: TGTGCCAGCAGAGACCCCCGACAGGTCTCCTACGAGCAGTACTTC
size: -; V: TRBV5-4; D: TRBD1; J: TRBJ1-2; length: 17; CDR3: CASSLAGGRLYNYGYTF; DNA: TGTGCCAGCAGCTTGGCAGGGGGCCGCCTTTATAACTATGGCTACACCTTC
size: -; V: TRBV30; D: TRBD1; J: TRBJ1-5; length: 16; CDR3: CAWSLGGSALNQPQHF; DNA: TGTGCCTGGAGTCTAGGGGGCTCGGCGCTCAATCAGCCCCAGCATTTT
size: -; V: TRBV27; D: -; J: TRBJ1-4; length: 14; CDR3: CASKYAGRHEKLFF; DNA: TGTGCCAGCAAATACGCCGGGAGACATGAAAAACTGTTTTTT
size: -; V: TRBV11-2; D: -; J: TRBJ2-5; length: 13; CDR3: CASSPQGSETQYF; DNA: TGTGCCAGCAGCCCACAGGGTTCCGAGACCCAGTACTTC
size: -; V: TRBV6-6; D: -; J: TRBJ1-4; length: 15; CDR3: CASRGTESLNEKLFF; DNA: TGTGCCAGCAGGGGCACAGAATCTCTTAATGAAAAACTGTTTTTT
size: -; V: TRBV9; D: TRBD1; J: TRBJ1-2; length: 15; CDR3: CASSVGGGANYGYTF; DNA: TGTGCCAGCAGCGTAGGAGGGGGCGCCAACTATGGCTACACCTTC
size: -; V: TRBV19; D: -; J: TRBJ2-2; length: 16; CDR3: CASSIEWQANTGELFF; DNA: TGTGCCAGTAGTATAGAGTGGCAGGCGAACACCGGGGAGCTGTTTTTT
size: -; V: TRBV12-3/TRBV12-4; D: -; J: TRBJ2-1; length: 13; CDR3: CASSDSAADEQFF; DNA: TGTGCCAGCAGTGACAGCGCGGCCGATGAGCAGTTCTTC
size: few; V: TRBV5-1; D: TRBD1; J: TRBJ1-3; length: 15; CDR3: CASSIGTGGGNTIYF; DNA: TGCGCCAGCAGCATCGGGACAGGGGGCGGAAACACCATATATTTT
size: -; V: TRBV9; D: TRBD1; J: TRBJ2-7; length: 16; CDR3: CASSVDGWTGGNEQYF; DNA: TGTGCCAGCAGCGTAGATGGGTGGACAGGGGGCAACGAGCAGTACTTC
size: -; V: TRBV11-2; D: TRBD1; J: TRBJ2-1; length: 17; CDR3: CASSLDRGKSHYNEQFF; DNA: TGTGCCAGCAGCTTGGACAGGGGGAAAAGCCATTACAATGAGCAGTTCTTC
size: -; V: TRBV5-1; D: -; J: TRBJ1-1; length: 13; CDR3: CASRRDGYTEAFF; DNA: TGCGCCAGCAGGCGGGACGGATACACTGAAGCTTTCTTT
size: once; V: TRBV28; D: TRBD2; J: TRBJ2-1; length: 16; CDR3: CASSLWLSGAYNEQFF; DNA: TGTGCCAGCAGTTTATGGCTTAGCGGGGCTTACAATGAGCAGTTCTTC
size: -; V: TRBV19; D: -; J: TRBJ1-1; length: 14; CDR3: CASSKGGVNTEAFF; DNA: TGTGCCAGTAGTAAGGGGGGGGTAAACACTGAAGCTTTCTTT
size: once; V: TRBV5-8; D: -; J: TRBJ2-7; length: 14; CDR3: CASSDDPRGYEQYF; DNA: TGTGCCAGCAGCGATGACCCCAGGGGCTACGAGCAGTACTTC
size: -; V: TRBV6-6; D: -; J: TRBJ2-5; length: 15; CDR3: CASSFRGRGQETQYF; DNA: TGTGCCAGCAGTTTCAGGGGCCGGGGACAAGAGACCCAGTACTTC
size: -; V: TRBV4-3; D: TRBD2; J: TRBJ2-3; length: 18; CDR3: CASSQDRAAGGPTDTQYF; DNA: TGCGCCAGCAGCCAAGATAGGGCAGCGGGAGGCCCCACAGATACGCAGTATTTT
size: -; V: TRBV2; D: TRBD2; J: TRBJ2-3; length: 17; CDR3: CASRLGLAGGPGDTQYF; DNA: TGTGCCAGCAGGCTGGGGCTAGCGGGAGGGCCGGGCGATACGCAGTATTTT
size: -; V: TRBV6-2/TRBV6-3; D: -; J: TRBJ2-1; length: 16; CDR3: CASSYGTAISTHEQFF; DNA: TGTGCCAGCAGTTACGGGACTGCAATATCAACCCATGAGCAGTTCTTC
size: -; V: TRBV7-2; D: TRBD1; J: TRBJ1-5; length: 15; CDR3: CASSLQTGDNQPQHF; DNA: TGTGCCAGCAGCCTTCAGACAGGGGATAATCAGCCCCAGCATTTT
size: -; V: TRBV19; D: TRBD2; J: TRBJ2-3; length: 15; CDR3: CASTGTSGSWDTQYF; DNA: TGTGCCAGTACCGGGACTAGCGGGAGTTGGGATACGCAGTATTTT
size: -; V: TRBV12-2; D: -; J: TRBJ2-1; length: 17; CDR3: CASRSRPWDRGLNEQFF; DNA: TGTGCAAGTCGCTCTCGCCCCTGGGACAGGGGGCTCAATGAGCAGTTCTTC
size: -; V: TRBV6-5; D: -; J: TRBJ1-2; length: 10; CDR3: CASREYGYTF; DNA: TGTGCCAGCAGGGAGTATGGCTACACCTTC
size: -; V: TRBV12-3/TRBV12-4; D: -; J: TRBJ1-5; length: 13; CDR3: CASSLGDNQPQHF; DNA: TGTGCCAGCAGTTTAGGAGATAATCAGCCCCAGCATTTT
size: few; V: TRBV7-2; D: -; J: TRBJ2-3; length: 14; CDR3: CASSDGGLTDTQYF; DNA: TGTGCCAGCAGCGATGGTGGGCTGACGGATACGCAGTATTTT
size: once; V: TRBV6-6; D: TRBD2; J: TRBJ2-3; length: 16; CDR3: CASKWTSGRHSDTQYF; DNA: TGTGCCAGCAAGTGGACTAGCGGGAGGCACTCAGATACGCAGTATTTT
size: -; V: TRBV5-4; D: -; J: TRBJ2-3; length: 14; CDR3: CASSLAVAGDTQYF; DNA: TGTGCCAGCAGCTTGGCCGTCGCAGGAGATACGCAGTATTTT
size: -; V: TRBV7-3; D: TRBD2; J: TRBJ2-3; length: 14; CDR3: CASSLASGANTQYF; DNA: TGTGCCAGCAGCTTAGCCAGCGGGGCAAATACGCAGTATTTT
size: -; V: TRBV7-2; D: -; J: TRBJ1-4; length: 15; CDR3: CASSFATATNEKLFF; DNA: TGTGCCAGCAGCTTCGCGACAGCGACTAATGAAAAACTGTTTTTT
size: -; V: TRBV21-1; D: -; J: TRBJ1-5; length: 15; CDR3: CASDPQGSSNQPQHF; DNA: TGTGCCAGCGACCCACAGGGGTCTAGCAATCAGCCCCAGCATTTT
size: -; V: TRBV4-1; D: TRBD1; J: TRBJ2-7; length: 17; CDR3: CASSLVGGSSFSYEQYF; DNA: TGCGCCAGCAGCCTCGTAGGGGGCAGCAGTTTCTCCTACGAGCAGTACTTC
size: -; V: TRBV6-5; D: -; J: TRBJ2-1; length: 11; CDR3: CASSSPYEQFF; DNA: TGTGCCAGCAGTTCCCCGTATGAGCAGTTCTTC
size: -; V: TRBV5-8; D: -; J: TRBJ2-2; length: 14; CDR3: CASSLALNTGELFF; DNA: TGTGCCAGCAGCTTGGCTCTGAACACCGGGGAGCTGTTTTTT
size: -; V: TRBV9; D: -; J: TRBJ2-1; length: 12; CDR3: CASSGGLAEQFF; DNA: TGTGCCAGCAGCGGAGGACTGGCAGAGCAGTTCTTC
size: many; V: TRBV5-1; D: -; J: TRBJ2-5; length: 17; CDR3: CASSLGGVAGAYETQYF; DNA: TGCGCCAGCAGCTTGGGTGGAGTGGCGGGGGCATACGAGACCCAGTACTTC
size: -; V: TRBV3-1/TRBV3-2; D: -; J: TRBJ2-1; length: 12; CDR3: CASSRTVDEQFF; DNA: TGTGCCAGCAGTCGGACTGTGGATGAGCAGTTCTTC
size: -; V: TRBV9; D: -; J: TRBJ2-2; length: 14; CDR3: CASSASANTGELFF; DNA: TGTGCCAGCAGCGCCTCAGCGAACACCGGGGAGCTGTTTTTT
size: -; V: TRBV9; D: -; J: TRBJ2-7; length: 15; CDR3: CASSLGGTGPYEQYF; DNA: TGTGCCAGCAGCCTCGGCGGGACTGGGCCCTACGAGCAGTACTTC
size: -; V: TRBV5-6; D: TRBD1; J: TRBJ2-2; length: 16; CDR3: CASSWGQGASTGELFF; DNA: TGTGCCAGCAGCTGGGGACAGGGGGCTTCTACCGGGGAGCTGTTTTTT
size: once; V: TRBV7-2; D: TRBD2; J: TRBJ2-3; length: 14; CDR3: CASSSGLVTDTQYF; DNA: TGTGCCAGCAGCTCCGGACTAGTCACAGATACGCAGTATTTT
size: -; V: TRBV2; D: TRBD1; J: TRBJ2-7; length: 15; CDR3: CASRGDRGRAYEQYF; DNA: TGTGCCAGCAGGGGAGACAGGGGGAGGGCCTACGAGCAGTACTTC